This note documents a single T cell receptor beta chain sequence. One junction end does not reproduce the germline sequence, and a read error may be involved. This record belongs to a study of molecular identifiers for immune sequencing clone quantification. It was with previously described methods and listed TCR primers that bulk TCR libraries were made. TCRdb reprocessed the PCR reads with MiXCR, giving one entry per CDR3 protein. The data show 460,000 or so distinct CDR3 sequences, about a fifth seen once. The CDR3 covers 15 residues. The germline CDR1 and CDR2 sequences are MNHEY and SMNVEV (reference sequence).

The source is a human donor in good health. Some libraries in this study had Jurkat cell RNA spiked in. This chain connects TRBV27 to TRBJ2-6, with D possibly TRBD1 on 5 matching bases. Material: naive CD8+ T cells from blood, with Jurkat cell RNA spiked in. Specified subset: FACS-sorted CD8+CD4-CCR7+CD45RA+ naive T cells. The CDR3 DNA is TGTGCCAGCAGTTCTGGAATCTCTGGGGCCAACGTCCTGGCTTTC. Amino acids: CASSSGISGANVLAF.